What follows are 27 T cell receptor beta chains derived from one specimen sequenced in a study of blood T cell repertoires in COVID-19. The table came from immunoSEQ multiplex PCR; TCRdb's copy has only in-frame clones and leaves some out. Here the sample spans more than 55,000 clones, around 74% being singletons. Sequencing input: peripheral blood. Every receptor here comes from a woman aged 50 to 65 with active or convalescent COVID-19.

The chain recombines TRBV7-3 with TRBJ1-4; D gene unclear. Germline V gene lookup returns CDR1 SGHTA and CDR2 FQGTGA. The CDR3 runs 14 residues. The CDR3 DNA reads TGTGTGGAGCGGGGTGGGCCGCGGAATGAAAAACTGTTTTTT. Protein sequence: CVERGGPRNEKLFF.

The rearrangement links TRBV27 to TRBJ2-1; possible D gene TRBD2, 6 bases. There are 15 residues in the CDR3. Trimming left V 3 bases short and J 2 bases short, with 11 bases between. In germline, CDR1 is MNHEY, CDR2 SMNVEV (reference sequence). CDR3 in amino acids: CASSLVGGAYNEQFF. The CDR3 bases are TGTGCCAGCAGTTTGGTCGGGGGAGCCTACAATGAGCAGTTCTTC.

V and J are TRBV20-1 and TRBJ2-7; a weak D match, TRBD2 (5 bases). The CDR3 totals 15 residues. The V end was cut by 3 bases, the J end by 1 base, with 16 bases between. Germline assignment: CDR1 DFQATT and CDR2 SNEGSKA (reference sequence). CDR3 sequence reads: CSASNLRGVSYEQYF. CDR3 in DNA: TGCAGTGCTAGTAATCTCCGGGGAGTTTCCTACGAGCAGTACTTC.

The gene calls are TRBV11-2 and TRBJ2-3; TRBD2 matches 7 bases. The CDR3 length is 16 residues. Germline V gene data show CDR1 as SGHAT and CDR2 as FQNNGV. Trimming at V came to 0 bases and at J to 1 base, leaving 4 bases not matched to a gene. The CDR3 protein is CASSLDRAGGTDTQYF. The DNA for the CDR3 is TGTGCCAGCAGCTTAGATCGGGCGGGGGGCACAGATACGCAGTATTTT.

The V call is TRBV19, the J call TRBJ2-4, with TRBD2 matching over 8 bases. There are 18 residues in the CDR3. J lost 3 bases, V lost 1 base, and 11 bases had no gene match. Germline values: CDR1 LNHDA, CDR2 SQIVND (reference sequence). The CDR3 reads CASSIVAGGGFGKNIQYF. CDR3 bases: TGTGCCAGTAGTATAGTCGCGGGAGGCGGTTTCGGCAAAAACATTCAGTACTTC.

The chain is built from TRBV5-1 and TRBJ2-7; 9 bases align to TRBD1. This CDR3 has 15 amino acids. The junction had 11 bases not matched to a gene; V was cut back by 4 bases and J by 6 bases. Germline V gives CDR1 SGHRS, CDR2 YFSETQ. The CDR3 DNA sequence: TGCGCCAGCAGCGCGACCGGGACAGGGTTGTTCGAGCAGTACTTC. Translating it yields CASSATGTGLFEQYF.

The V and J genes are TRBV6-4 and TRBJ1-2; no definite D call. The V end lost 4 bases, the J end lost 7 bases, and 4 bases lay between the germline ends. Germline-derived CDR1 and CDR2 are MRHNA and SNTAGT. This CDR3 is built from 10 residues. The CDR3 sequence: CASSVGGYTF. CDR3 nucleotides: TGTGCCAGCAGTGTCGGTGGCTACACCTTC.

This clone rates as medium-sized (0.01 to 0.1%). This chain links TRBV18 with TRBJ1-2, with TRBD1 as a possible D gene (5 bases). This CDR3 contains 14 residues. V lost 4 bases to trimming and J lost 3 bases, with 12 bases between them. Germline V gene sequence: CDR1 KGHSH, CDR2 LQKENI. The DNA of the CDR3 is TGTGCCAGCTCACTGCTGCAGGGTGACTATGGCTACACCTTC. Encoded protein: CASSLLQGDYGYTF. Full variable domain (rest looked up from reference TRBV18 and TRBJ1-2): NAGVMQNPRHLVRRRGQEARLRCSPMKGHSHVYWYRQLPEEGLKFMVYLQKENIIDESGMPKERFSAEFPKEGPSILRIQQVVRGDSAAYFCASSLLQGDYGYTFGSGTRLTVV.

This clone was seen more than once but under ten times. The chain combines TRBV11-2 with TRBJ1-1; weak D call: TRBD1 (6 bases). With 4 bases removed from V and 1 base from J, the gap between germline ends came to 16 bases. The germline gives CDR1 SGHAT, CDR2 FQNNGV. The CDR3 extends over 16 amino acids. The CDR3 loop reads CASSSLRGPQNTEAFF. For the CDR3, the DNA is TGTGCCAGCAGCTCGCTCAGGGGACCACAGAACACTGAAGCTTTCTTT.

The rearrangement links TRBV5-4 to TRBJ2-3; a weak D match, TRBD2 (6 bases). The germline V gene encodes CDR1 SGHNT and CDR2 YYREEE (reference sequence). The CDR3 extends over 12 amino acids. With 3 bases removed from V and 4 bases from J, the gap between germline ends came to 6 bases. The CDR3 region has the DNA TGTGCCAGCAGCTGGAGGGCAGATACGCAGTATTTT. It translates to CASSWRADTQYF.

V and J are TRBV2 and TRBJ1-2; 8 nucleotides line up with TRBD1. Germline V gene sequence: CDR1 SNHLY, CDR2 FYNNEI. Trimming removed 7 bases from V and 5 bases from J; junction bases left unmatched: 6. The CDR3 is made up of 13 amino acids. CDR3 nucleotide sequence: TGTGCCAGCACCCCGGACAGGGCGTATGGCTACACCTTC. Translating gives CASTPDRAYGYTF.

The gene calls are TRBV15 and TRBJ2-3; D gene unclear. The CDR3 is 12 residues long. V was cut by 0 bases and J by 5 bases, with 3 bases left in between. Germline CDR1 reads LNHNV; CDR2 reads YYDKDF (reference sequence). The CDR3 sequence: CATSRDQDTQYF. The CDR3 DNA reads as TGTGCCACCAGCAGAGATCAAGATACGCAGTATTTT.

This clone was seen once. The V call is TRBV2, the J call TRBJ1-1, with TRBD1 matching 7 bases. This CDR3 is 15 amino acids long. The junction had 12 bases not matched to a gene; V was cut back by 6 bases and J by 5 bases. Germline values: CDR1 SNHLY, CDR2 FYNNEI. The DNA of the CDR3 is TGTGCCAGCAGGGCCTTGAGGGGGCAGTGGACTGAAGCTTTCTTT. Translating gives CASRALRGQWTEAFF.

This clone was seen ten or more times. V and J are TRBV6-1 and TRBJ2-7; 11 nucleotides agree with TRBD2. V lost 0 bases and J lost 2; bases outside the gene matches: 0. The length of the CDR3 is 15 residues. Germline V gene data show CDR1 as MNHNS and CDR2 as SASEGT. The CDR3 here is CASSEATSGAYEQYF. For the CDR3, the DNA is TGTGCCAGCAGTGAAGCGACTAGCGGGGCCTACGAGCAGTACTTC.

The CDR3 here is CASSGSTGLSSPLHF. For the CDR3, the DNA is TGTGCCAGTAGTGGTTCGACAGGTCTTTCTTCACCCCTCCACTTT. This chain uses TRBV19 with TRBJ1-6, with D tentatively TRBD1 (6 bases). CDR3 length: 15 residues. Deletions cut 5 bases from V and 9 bases from J, with 17 bases between. CDR1 is LNHDA, CDR2 SQIVND, per germline (reference sequence).

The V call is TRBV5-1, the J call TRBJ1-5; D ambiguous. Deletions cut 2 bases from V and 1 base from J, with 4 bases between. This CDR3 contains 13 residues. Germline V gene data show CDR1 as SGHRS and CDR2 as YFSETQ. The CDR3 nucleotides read TGCGCCAGCAGCTTTGAGAGCAATCAGCCCCAGCATTTT. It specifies CASSFESNQPQHF.

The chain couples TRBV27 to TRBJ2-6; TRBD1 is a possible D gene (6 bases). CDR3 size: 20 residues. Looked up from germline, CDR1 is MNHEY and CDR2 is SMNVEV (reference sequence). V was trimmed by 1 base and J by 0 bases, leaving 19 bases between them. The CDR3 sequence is CASSLYVGHPSNSGANVLTF. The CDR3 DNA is TGTGCCAGCAGTTTATATGTGGGACACCCCTCTAACTCTGGGGCCAACGTCCTGACTTTC.

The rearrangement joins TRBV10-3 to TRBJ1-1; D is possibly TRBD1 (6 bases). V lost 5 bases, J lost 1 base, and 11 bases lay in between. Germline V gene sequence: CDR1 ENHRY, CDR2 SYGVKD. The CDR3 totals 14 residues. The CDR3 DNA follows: TGTGCCATCAGTTTATTAGGGGGGAACACTGAAGCTTTCTTT. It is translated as CAISLLGGNTEAFF.

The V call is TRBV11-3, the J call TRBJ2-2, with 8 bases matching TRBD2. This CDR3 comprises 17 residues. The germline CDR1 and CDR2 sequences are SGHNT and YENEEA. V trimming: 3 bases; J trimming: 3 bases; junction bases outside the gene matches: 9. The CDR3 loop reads CASSFGGRREDTGELFF. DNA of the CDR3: TGTGCCAGCAGCTTTGGGGGACGGCGGGAGGACACCGGGGAGCTGTTTTTT.

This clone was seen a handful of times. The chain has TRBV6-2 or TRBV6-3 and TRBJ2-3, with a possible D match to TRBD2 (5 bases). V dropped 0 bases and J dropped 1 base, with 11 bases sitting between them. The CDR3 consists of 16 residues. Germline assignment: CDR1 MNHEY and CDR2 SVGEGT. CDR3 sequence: CASSYSSEGGTDTQYF. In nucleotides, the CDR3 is TGTGCCAGCAGTTACTCCTCCGAGGGAGGCACAGATACGCAGTATTTT.

The CDR3 DNA sequence: TGCGCCAGCAGCTCACACCGGGACGGGAGCTCCTACGAGCAGTACTTC. Its protein product is CASSSHRDGSSYEQYF. This chain connects TRBV4-1 to TRBJ2-7; perhaps TRBD2 as D (6 bases). The V and J ends lost 5 bases and 0 bases respectively, with 17 bases between them. CDR3 length: 16 amino acids. The V gene's germline CDR1 is MGHRA and CDR2 YSYEKL.

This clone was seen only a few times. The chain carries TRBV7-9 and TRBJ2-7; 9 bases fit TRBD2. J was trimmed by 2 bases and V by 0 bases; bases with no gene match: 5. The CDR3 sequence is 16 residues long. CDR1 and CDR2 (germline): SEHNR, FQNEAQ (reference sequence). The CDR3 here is CASSLAPAGGTYEQYF. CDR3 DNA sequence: TGTGCCAGCAGCTTAGCGCCAGCGGGAGGTACCTACGAGCAGTACTTC.

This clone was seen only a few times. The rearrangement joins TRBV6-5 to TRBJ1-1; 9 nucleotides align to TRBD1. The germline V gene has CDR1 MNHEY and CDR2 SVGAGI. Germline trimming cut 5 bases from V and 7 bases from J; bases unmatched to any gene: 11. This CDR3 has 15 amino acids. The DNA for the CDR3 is TGTGCCAGCAGTACTGGGGACAGGGCGGACGATGAAGCTTTCTTT. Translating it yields CASSTGDRADDEAFF.

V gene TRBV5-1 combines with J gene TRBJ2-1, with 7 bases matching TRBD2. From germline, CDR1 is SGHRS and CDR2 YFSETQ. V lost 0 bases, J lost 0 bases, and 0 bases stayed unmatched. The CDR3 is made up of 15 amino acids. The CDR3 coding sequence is TGCGCCAGCAGCTTGGGGACTAGCTCCTACAATGAGCAGTTCTTC. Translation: CASSLGTSSYNEQFF.

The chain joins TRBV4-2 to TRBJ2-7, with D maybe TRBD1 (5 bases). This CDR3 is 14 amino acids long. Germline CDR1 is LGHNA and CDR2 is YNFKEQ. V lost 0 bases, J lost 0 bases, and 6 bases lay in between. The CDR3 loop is CASSQDRGSYEQYF. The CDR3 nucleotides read TGTGCCAGCAGCCAAGATAGGGGCTCCTACGAGCAGTACTTC.

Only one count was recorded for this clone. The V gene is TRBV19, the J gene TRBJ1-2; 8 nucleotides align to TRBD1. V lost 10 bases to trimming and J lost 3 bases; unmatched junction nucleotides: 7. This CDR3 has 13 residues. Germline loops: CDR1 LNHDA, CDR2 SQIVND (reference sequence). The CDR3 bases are TGTGCCACCCGGGACAGGAAGGACTATGGCTACACCTTC. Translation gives CATRDRKDYGYTF.

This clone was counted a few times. CDR3 sequence: CASTRREGHEQYF. Written as DNA, the CDR3 is TGTGCCAGTACCCGGCGGGAGGGCCACGAGCAGTACTTC. The chain has TRBV6-5 and TRBJ2-7; TRBD2 matches 9 bases. The V segment lost 9 bases and the J segment 5 bases; nucleotides outside the gene matches: 8. The CDR3 consists of 13 residues. Germline V gene lookup returns CDR1 MNHEY and CDR2 SVGAGI.